This T cell receptor beta chain was recorded in a study of T-cell memory formation after mild COVID-19. Study information: TCR clusters showed largely donor specificity.

On this clonotype itself: Its specificity is unknown.

Overall study results and limits: Contracting clones from day 15 to 85 showed balanced CD4/CD8; later expanders favored CD4+. Some clones that responded were present in memory (sampled pre-infection), which suggests cross-reactive memory joined. Confirmation was lacking for SARS-CoV-2 specificity of second-wave clones that peaked on day 37.

TCRdb called the 5' RACE reads again in MiXCR, with one record for every CDR3 protein. The repertoire consists of 400,000 to 500,000 distinct CDR3 sequences, with over 15% occurring once and the leading ten covering 7.5% to 9.5%. Sequencing was performed on PBMCs or a T cell subset sorted from them (not recorded which). This clonotype was sampled from an adult woman who had mild COVID-19 (a few samples of this study predate the infection). Cell type and time point are not known.

The CDR3 sequence: CASSPGGQGAYEQYF. CDR3 nucleotide sequence: TGCGCCAGCAGCCCGGGGGGGCAGGGGGCCTACGAGCAGTACTTC. The chain links TRBV5-1 to TRBJ2-7, with D maybe TRBD2 (8 bases). V was pared by 4 bases and J by 2 bases, with 16 bases between. From germline, CDR1 is SGHRS and CDR2 YFSETQ. This CDR3 is built from 15 residues.